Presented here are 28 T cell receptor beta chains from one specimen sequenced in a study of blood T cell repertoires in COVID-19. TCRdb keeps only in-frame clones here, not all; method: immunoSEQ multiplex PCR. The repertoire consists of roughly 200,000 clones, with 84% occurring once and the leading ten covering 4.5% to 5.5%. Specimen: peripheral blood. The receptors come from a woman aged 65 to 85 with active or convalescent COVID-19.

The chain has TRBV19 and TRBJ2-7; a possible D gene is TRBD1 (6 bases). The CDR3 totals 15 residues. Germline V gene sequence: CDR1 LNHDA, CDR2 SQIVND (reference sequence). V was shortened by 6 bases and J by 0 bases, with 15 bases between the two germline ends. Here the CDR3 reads CASRRQGQSSYEQYF. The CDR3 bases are TGTGCCAGTAGACGCCAAGGACAGAGCTCCTACGAGCAGTACTTC.

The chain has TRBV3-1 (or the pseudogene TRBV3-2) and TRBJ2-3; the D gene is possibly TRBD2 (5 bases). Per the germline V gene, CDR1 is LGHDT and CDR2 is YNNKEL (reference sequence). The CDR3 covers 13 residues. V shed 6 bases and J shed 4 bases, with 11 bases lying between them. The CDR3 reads CASSNTLADTQYF. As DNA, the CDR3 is TGTGCCAGCAGTAATACACTAGCAGATACGCAGTATTTT.

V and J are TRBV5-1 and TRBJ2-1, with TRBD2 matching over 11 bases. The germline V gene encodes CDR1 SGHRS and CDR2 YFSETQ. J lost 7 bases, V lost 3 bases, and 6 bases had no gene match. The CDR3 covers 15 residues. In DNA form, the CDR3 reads TGCGCCAGCAGCTCGGGACTAGCGGATCCGAATGAGCAGTTCTTC. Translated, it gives CASSSGLADPNEQFF. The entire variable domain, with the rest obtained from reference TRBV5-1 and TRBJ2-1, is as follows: KAGVTQTPRYLIKTRGQQVTLSCSPISGHRSVSWYQQTPGQGLQFLFEYFSETQRNKGNFPGRFSGRQFSNSRSEMNVSTLELGDSALYLCASSSGLADPNEQFFGPGTRLTVL.

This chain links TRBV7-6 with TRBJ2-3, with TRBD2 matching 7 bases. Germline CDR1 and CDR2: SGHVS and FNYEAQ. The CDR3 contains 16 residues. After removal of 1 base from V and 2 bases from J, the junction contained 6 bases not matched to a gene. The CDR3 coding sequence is TGTGCCAGCAGCTTAGGTCTAGCGGCCAACACAGATACGCAGTATTTT. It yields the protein CASSLGLAANTDTQYF.

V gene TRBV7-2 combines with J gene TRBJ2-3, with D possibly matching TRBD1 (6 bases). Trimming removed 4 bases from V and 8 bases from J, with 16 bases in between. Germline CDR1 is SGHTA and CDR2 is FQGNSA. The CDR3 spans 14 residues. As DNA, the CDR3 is TGTGCCAGCAGCTCCCAAACAGGGACGGGTACGCAGTATTTT. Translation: CASSSQTGTGTQYF.

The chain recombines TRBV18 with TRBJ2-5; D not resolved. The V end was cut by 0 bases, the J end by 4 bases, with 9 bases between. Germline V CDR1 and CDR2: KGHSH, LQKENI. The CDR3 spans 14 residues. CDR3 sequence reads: CASSPPGRRETQYF. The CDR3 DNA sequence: TGTGCCAGCTCACCACCTGGCCGCAGAGAGACCCAGTACTTC.

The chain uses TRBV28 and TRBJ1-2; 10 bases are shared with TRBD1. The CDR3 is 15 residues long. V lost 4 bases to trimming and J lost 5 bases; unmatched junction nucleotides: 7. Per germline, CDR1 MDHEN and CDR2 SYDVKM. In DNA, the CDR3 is TGTGCCAGCAGTTCACCCGGGACAGGGGCTTATGGCTACACCTTC. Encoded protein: CASSSPGTGAYGYTF.

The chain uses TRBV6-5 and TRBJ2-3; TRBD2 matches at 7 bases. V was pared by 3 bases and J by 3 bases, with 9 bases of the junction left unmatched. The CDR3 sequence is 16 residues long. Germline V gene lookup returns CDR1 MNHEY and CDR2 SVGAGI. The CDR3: CASSYSTASGTDTQYF. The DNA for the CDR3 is TGTGCCAGCAGTTATAGTACGGCTAGCGGAACAGATACGCAGTATTTT.

CDR3 coding DNA: TGTGCCAGCAGTTCCCCCGGAGGGAGCAATGAGCAGTTCTTC. Amino acid sequence: CASSSPGGSNEQFF. The gene calls are TRBV27 and TRBJ2-1, with D maybe TRBD2 (6 bases). Germline assignment: CDR1 MNHEY and CDR2 SMNVEV (reference sequence). The CDR3 runs 14 residues. V shed 4 bases and J shed 6 bases, with 13 bases lying between them.

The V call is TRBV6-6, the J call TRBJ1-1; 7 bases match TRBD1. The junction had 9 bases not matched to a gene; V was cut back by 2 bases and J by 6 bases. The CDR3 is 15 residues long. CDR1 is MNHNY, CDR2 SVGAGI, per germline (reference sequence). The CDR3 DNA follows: TGTGCCAGCAGTTACCCGACGACAGGGAGAGCTGAAGCTTTCTTT. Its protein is CASSYPTTGRAEAFF.

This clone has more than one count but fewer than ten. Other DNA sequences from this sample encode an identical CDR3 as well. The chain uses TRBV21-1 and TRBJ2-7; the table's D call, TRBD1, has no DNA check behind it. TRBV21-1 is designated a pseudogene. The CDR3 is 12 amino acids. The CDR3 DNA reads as TGTGCCAGCAGCGGACAGGACTACGAGCAGTACTTC. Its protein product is CASSGQDYEQYF.

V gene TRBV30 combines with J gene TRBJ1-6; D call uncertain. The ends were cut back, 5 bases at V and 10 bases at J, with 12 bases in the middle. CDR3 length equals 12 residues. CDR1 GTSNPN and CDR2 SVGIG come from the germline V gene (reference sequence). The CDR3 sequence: CAWRRTRSPLHF. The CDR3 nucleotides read TGTGCCTGGCGGAGAACGCGCTCACCCCTCCACTTT.

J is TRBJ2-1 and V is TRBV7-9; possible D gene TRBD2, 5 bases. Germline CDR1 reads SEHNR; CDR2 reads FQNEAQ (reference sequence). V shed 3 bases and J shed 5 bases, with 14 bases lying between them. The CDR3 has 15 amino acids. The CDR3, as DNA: TGTGCCAGCAGCTTGAGTAGCGCCCTGCACAATGAGCAGTTCTTC. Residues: CASSLSSALHNEQFF.

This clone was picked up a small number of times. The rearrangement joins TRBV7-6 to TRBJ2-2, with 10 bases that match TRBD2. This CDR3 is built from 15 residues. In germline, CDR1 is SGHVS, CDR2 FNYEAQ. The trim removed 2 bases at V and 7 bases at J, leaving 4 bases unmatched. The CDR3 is CASSLKREGLGELFF. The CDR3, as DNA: TGTGCCAGCAGCTTAAAGCGGGAGGGCCTCGGGGAGCTGTTTTTT.

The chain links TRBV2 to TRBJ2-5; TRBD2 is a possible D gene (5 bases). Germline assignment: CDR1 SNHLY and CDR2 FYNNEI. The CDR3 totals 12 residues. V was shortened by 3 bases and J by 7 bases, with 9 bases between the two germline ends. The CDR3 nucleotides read TGTGCCAGCAGTGACCGCCGGGGGACCCAGTACTTC. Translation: CASSDRRGTQYF.

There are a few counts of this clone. CDR3 protein: CASARGYGPFFVNEQFF. CDR3 nucleotides: TGTGCCAGCGCCAGGGGATATGGACCGTTCTTTGTAAATGAGCAGTTCTTC. The chain joins TRBV5-6 to TRBJ2-1; possibly TRBD1 for D (6 bases). In germline, CDR1 is SGHDT, CDR2 YYEEEE. The CDR3 extends over 17 amino acids. Trimming took off 7 bases at V and 7 bases at J, with 27 bases between the two ends. The variable domain in full, completed from reference TRBV5-6 and TRBJ2-1, reads DAGVTQSPTHLIKTRGQQVTLRCSPKSGHDTVSWYQQALGQGPQFIFQYYEEEERQRGNFPDRFSGHQFPNYSSELNVNALLLGDSALYLCASARGYGPFFVNEQFFGPGTRLTVL.

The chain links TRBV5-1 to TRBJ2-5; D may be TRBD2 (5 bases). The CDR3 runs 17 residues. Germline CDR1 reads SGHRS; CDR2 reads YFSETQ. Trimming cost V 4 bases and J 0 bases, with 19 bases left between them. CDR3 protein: CASSPLGPGNYQETQYF. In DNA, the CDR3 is TGCGCCAGCAGCCCACTAGGGCCGGGAAATTACCAAGAGACCCAGTACTTC.

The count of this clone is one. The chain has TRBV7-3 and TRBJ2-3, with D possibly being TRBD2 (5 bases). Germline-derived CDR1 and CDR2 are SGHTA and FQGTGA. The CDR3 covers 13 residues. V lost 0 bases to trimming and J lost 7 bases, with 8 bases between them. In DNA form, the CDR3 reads TGTGCCAGCAGCTTAACTAGCGTGAATACGCAGTATTTT. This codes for CASSLTSVNTQYF.

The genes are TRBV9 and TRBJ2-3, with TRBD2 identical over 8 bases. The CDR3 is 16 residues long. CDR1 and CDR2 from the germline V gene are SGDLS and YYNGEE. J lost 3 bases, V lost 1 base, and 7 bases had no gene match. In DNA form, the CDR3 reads TGTGCCAGCAGCGTAATCGCCAGCGGGAGTACAGATACGCAGTATTTT. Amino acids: CASSVIASGSTDTQYF.

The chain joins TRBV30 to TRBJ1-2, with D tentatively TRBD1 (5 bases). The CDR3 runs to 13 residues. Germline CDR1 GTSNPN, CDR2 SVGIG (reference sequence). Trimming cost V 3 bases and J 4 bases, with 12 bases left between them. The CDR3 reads CAWSRSGGYGYTF. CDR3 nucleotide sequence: TGTGCCTGGAGCCGGTCGGGGGGCTATGGCTACACCTTC.

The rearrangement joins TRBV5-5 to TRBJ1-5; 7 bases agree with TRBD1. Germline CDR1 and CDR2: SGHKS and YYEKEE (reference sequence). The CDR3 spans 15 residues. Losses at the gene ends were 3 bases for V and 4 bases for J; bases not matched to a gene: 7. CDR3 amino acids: CASSSGPDRNQPQHF. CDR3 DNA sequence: TGTGCCAGCAGCTCGGGGCCGGACAGGAATCAGCCCCAGCATTTT.

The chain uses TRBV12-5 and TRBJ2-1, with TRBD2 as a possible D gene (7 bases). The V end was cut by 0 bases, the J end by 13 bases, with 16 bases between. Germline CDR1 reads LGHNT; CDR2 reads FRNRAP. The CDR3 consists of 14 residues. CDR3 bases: TGTGCTAGTGGTTTGGTTATTGGGGGGGCTCCCCAGTTCTTC. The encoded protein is CASGLVIGGAPQFF.

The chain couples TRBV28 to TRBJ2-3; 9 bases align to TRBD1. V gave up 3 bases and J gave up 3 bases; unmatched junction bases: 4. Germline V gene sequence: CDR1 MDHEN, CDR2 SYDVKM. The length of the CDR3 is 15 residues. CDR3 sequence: CASSFAGTGTDTQYF. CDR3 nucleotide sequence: TGTGCCAGCAGTTTTGCCGGGACAGGGACAGATACGCAGTATTTT.

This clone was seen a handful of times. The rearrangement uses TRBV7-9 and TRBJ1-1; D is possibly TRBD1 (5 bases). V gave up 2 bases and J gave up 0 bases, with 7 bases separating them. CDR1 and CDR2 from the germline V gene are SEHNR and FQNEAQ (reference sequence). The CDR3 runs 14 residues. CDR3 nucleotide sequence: TGTGCCAGCAGCTTATCAGGGTTGAACACTGAAGCTTTCTTT. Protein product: CASSLSGLNTEAFF.

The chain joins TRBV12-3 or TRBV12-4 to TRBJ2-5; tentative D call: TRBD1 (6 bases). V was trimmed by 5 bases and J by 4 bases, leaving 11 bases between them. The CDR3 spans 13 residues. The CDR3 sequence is CASSTDRTETQYF. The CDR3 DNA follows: TGTGCCAGCAGTACAGACAGGACAGAGACCCAGTACTTC.

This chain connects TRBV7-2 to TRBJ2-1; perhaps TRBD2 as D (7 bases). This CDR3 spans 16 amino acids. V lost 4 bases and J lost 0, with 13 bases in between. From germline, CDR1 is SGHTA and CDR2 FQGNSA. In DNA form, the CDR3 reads TGTGCCAGCAGCTCCCGCGGGGGCGGCTCCTACAATGAGCAGTTCTTC. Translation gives CASSSRGGGSYNEQFF.

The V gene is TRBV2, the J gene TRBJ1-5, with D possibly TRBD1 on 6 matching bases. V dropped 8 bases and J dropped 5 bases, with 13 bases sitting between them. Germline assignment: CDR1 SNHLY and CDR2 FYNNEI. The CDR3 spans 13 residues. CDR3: CASGDGQHQPQHF. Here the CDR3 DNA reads TGTGCCAGCGGAGATGGACAGCATCAGCCCCAGCATTTT. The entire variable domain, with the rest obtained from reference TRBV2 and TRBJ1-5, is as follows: EPEVTQTPSHQVTQMGQEVILRCVPISNHLYFYWYRQILGQKVEFLVSFYNNEISEKSEIFDDQFSVERPDGSNFTLKIRSTKLEDSAMYFCASGDGQHQPQHFGDGTRLSIL.

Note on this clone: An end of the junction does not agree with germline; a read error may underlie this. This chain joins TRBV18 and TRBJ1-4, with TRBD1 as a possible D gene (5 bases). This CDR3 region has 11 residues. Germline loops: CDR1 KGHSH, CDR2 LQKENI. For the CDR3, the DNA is TGTGCCAGCTCAAAAGACAGACTTCAAGTCTTT. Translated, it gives CASSKDRLQVF. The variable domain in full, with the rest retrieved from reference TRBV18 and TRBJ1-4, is NAGVMQNPRHLVRRRGQEARLRCSPMKGHSHVYWYRQLPEEGLKFMVYLQKENIIDESGMPKERFSAEFPKEGPSILRIQQVVRGDSAAYFCASSKDRLQVFGSGTQLSVL.